Sequencing of this T cell receptor beta chain was carried out in a study of blood T cells in healthy people across ages. This clonotype has a handful of counts. Together with a sample-barcoded 5' primer, a J-beta primer mix was included in a second PCR lasting about 7 to 11 cycles. TCRdb re-derived calls from the 5' RACE reads in MiXCR, one entry per CDR3 protein. The table includes nearly 1 million distinct CDR3 sequences, about 51% detected once. This clonotype was obtained from a woman aged 55-70 years in good health. Sequenced material: blood.

The CDR3 DNA follows: TGTGCCACCGGGGGGAGGGTCTCCTACAATGAGCAGTTCTTC. Translating gives CATGGRVSYNEQFF. The chain recombines TRBV7-2 with TRBJ2-1; TRBD2 agrees at 7 bases. V was clipped by 10 bases and J by 0 bases; unmatched bases: 6. The CDR3 is 14 residues long. The V gene's germline CDR1 is SGHTA and CDR2 FQGNSA.